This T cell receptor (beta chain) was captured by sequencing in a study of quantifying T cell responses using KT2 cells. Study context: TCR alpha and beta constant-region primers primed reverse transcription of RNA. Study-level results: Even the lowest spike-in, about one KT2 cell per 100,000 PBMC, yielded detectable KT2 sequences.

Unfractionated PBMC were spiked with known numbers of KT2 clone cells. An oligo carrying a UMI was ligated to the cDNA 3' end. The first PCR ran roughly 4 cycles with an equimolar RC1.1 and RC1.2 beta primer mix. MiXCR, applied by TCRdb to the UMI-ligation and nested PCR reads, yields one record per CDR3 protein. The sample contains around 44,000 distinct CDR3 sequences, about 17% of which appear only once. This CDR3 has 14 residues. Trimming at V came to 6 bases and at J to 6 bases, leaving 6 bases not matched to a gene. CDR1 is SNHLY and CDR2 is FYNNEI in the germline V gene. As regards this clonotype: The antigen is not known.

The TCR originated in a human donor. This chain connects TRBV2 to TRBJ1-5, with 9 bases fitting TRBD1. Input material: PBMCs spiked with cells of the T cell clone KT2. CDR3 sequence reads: CASRGTGWTQPQHF. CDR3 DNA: TGTGCCAGCAGGGGGACAGGGTGGACTCAGCCCCAGCATTTT. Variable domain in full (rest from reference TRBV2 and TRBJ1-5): EPEVTQTPSHQVTQMGQEVILRCVPISNHLYFYWYRQILGQKVEFLVSFYNNEISEKSEIFDDQFSVERPDGSNFTLKIRSTKLEDSAMYFCASRGTGWTQPQHFGDGTRLSIL.